The TCR beta chain described here comes from a study of cytomegalovirus exposure and HLA in healthy donors. The PCR ran on 60 Vbeta and 13 Jbeta primers. Using immunoSEQ multiplex PCR, the repertoire was profiled, and TCRdb retains in-frame clones only, with some absent. The sample shows about 120,000 clones, about 70% of them seen only once. All the people who gave samples were healthy bone marrow donors. Study-level results: For most TCR beta V segments, an earlier analysis put the productive rate at about 90% or about 30% of the time. In a later analysis, the majority of CMV-associated beta chains seemingly showed HLA restriction.

CDR3 length: 13 residues. Between the trimmed V and J ends, which lost 5 bases and 6 bases, there was a span of 13 bases. The germline CDR1 and CDR2 sequences are SEHNR and FQNEAQ (reference sequence). In regard to this clone: Antigen specificity is unknown.

The sample consisted of PBMCs. This receptor was taken from a woman aged 40 to 55 in good health and CMV-seropositive. The gene calls are TRBV7-9 and TRBJ1-1, with D tentatively TRBD1 (6 bases). This CDR3 reads CASSPWTDAEAFF. The CDR3 nucleotides read TGTGCCAGCAGCCCTTGGACAGACGCTGAAGCTTTCTTT.